These 7 T cell receptor beta chains were all obtained from the same sample, sequenced in a study of blood T cell repertoires in COVID-19. Profiled with immunoSEQ multiplex PCR; TCRdb holds only in-frame clones, not every one. The sample records 50,000 to 65,000 clones, just under 75% being singletons. The material sequenced was peripheral blood. These receptors came from a woman aged 65 to 85 with COVID-19, enrolled during active disease.

This sequence joins TRBV12-3 or TRBV12-4 and TRBJ1-2; unclear D gene. The ends were cut back, 2 bases at V and 6 bases at J, with 7 bases in the middle. The CDR3 has 12 amino acids. CDR3 in DNA: TGTGCCAGCAGTTTATTCCCTGATGGCTACACCTTC. This sequence encodes CASSLFPDGYTF.

In its sample, this clone was seen once. For the CDR3, the DNA is TGTGCCACCAGCAGATCCACCGGGACTAGCGGTGGGGAGACCCAGTACTTC. This codes for CATSRSTGTSGGETQYF. The chain uses TRBV15 and TRBJ2-5, with 11 bases matching TRBD2. V trimming: 2 bases; J trimming: 5 bases; junction bases outside the gene matches: 10. Germline V gene lookup returns CDR1 LNHNV and CDR2 YYDKDF (reference sequence). This CDR3 spans 17 amino acids.

Written as DNA, the CDR3 is TGTGCCAGCAGTGAGTCCCCGGGTAGCGGGGAGGAGACCCAGTACTTC. This codes for CASSESPGSGEETQYF. The chain links TRBV25-1 to TRBJ2-5; 8 bases match TRBD2. J lost 5 bases, V lost 3 bases, and 11 bases had no gene match. Germline assignment: CDR1 MGHDK and CDR2 SYGVNS. This CDR3 comprises 16 residues. The variable domain in full, with the rest retrieved from reference TRBV25-1 and TRBJ2-5, is EADIYQTPRYLVIGTGKKITLECSQTMGHDKMYWYQQDPGMELHLIHYSYGVNSTEKGDLSSESTVSRIRTEHFPLTLESARPSHTSQYLCASSESPGSGEETQYFGPGTRLLVL.

Only one count was recorded for this clone. This sequence joins TRBV18 and TRBJ1-6, with D maybe TRBD1 (6 bases). Looked up from germline, CDR1 is KGHSH and CDR2 is LQKENI. CDR3 length: 15 amino acids. The V and J ends lost 8 bases and 6 bases respectively, with 17 bases between them. The CDR3 spells CASSPTGKGNSPLHF. In DNA, the CDR3 is TGTGCCAGCAGCCCCACAGGGAAGGGTAATTCACCCCTCCACTTT.

CDR3 DNA: TGTGCCAGTAGTACTGACAGGTGGGGTAACACTGAAGCTTTCTTT. Encoded protein: CASSTDRWGNTEAFF. The gene calls are TRBV19 and TRBJ1-1; weak D call: TRBD1 (6 bases). Germline V gene data show CDR1 as LNHDA and CDR2 as SQIVND (reference sequence). V was cut by 4 bases and J by 2 bases, with 14 bases left in between. The CDR3 loop spans 15 amino acids.

J is TRBJ1-1 and V is TRBV20-1, with TRBD1 matching 7 bases. V lost 5 bases, J lost 8 bases, and 5 bases stayed unmatched. Germline CDR1 reads DFQATT; CDR2 reads SNEGSKA (reference sequence). The CDR3 contains 11 residues. The chain's CDR3 is CSAQRGGEAFF. CDR3 in DNA: TGCAGTGCTCAAAGAGGGGGCGAAGCTTTCTTT.

About this clone: Sequence at one end of the junction differs from germline and may be a read error. The chain is built from TRBV7-7 and TRBJ2-5; the D gene is possibly TRBD2 (6 bases). From germline, CDR1 is SSHAT and CDR2 FNYEAQ (reference sequence). This CDR3 comprises 15 residues. CDR3 nucleotides: TGTGCTAGCAGCTTAGGCGGGACCCTTGCAGAGACCCAGTACTTC. Amino acid sequence: CASSLGGTLAETQYF.